The 21 T cell receptor beta chains below come from one sample, sequenced in a study of molecular identifiers for immune sequencing clone quantification. TCRdb reprocessed the PCR reads with MiXCR, giving one entry per CDR3 protein. The profile shows approximately 670,000 distinct CDR3 sequences, 20% of them singletons. The sequenced sample was naive CD8+ T cells from blood, with Jurkat cell RNA spiked in. The subset: FACS-sorted CD8+CD4-CCR7+CD45RA+ naive T cells. All receptors derive from a human donor in good health. Some libraries in this study had Jurkat cell RNA spiked in.

In this sample, this clonotype turned up many times. The chain carries TRBV4-1 and TRBJ1-2; D unclear. CDR3 size: 13 residues. CDR1 MGHRA and CDR2 YSYEKL come from the germline V gene. V lost 0 bases, J lost 5 bases, and 7 bases lay in between. For the CDR3, the DNA is TGCGCCAGCAGCCAAGACAGGCGTTATGGCTACACCTTC. Amino acids: CASSQDRRYGYTF.

V usage is TRBV6-6 and J usage is TRBJ2-1, with 9 positions matching TRBD2. CDR1 is MNHNY, CDR2 SVGAGI, per germline (reference sequence). The CDR3 has 16 residues. The ends lost 0 bases at V and 4 bases at J; junction bases unmatched: 4. The CDR3 DNA follows: TGTGCCAGCAGTTACTCGAATAGCGGGGGATACAATGAGCAGTTCTTC. Protein sequence: CASSYSNSGGYNEQFF.

This clonotype has only a few counts. The rearrangement links TRBV4-2 to TRBJ1-2; TRBD1 matches 10 bases. This CDR3 is built from 16 residues. The germline gives CDR1 LGHNA, CDR2 YNFKEQ. J was trimmed by 5 bases and V by 0 bases; bases with no gene match: 6. Here the CDR3 reads CASSQDPRTGGYGYTF. CDR3 in DNA: TGTGCCAGCAGCCAAGATCCCCGGACAGGGGGATATGGCTACACCTTC.

The chain joins TRBV19 to TRBJ1-3, with D maybe TRBD1 (6 bases). From germline, CDR1 is LNHDA and CDR2 SQIVND (reference sequence). This CDR3 is 14 amino acids long. Trimming shortened V by 5 bases and J by 3 bases, and 11 bases separated the two germline ends. CDR3 sequence (DNA): TGTGCCAGTAGTCAACAGGGAGTTGGAAACACCATATATTTT. Translation: CASSQQGVGNTIYF. The variable domain in full, with the rest retrieved from reference TRBV19 and TRBJ1-3, is DGGITQSPKYLFRKEGQNVTLSCEQNLNHDAMYWYRQDPGQGLRLIYYSQIVNDFQKGDIAEGYSVSREKKESFPLTVTSAQKNPTAFYLCASSQQGVGNTIYFGEGSWLTVV.

The chain couples TRBV6-1 to TRBJ2-3; 15 nucleotides agree with TRBD2. The CDR3 has 18 residues. Germline CDR1 MNHNS, CDR2 SASEGT. Trimming took 3 bases from V and 1 from J; bases not matched to a gene: 5. The CDR3 DNA reads TGTGCCAGCAGTGAGCTATGGACTAGCGGGGGGGGCACAGATACGCAGTATTTT. Translated, it gives CASSELWTSGGGTDTQYF.

Concerning this clonotype: A much larger clone lies one base from this, so it may be a read error. The chain recombines TRBV5-1 with TRBJ1-1, with D possibly matching TRBD1 (5 bases). This CDR3 has 15 amino acids. CDR1 SGHRS and CDR2 YFSETQ come from the germline V gene. CDR3 amino acids: CASSLVWQGDTKAFF. The CDR3 DNA reads as TGCGCCAGCAGCTTGGTTTGGCAGGGTGACACTAAAGCTTTCTTT.

Comment on this clonotype: A much bigger clone sits one base away, suggesting this may be a read error. This chain connects TRBV20-1 to TRBJ2-1; TRBD2 agrees at 10 bases. The J segment lost 0 bases and the V segment lost 5 bases, leaving 16 bases of the junction unmatched. This CDR3 spans 19 amino acids. In germline, CDR1 is DFQATT, CDR2 SNEGSKA (reference sequence). For the CDR3, the DNA is TGCAGTGCTCACTCCACCCGACTAGCGGGCCCTAGCTCCTACAATGAGCAGTTCTTC. This translates into CSAHSTRLAGPSSYNEQFF.

Of note for this clonotype: It may be a read error: a sequence one base away is much more abundant. The rearrangement links TRBV20-1 to TRBJ2-3; D may be TRBD2 (7 bases). Germline-derived CDR1 and CDR2 are DFQATT and SNEGSKA (reference sequence). The CDR3 is made up of 17 amino acids. The CDR3 reads CSAEDEGRGRVTATQYF. DNA of the CDR3: TGCAGTGCTGAGGATGAGGGGAGGGGGAGGGTCACAGCTACGCAGTATTTT.

This clonotype was seen more than once but under ten times. This may be a read error: a much more frequent sequence differs by one nucleotide. The chain couples TRBV4-1 to TRBJ1-1; possibly TRBD1 for D (5 bases). Per the germline V gene, CDR1 is MGHRA and CDR2 is YSYEKL. The V end was cut by 8 bases, the J end by 4 bases, with 14 bases between. The CDR3 contains 13 residues. CDR3 bases: TGCGCCAGCGGGTACCAGGGTACCACTGAAGCTTTCTTT. This sequence encodes CASGYQGTTEAFF.

This clonotype was found many times. The V and J genes are TRBV7-2 and TRBJ2-7, with no clear D. Per the germline V gene, CDR1 is SGHTA and CDR2 is FQGNSA. CDR3 size: 14 residues. V was clipped by 1 base and J by 3 bases, with 10 bases between them. The CDR3 region is CASSLVAGDYEQYF. The CDR3 DNA sequence: TGTGCCAGCAGCTTAGTAGCCGGTGACTACGAGCAGTACTTC.

Details on this clonotype: A clone one base away is much larger, so this may be a read error. V is TRBV7-9 and J is TRBJ2-7, with 7 nucleotides matching TRBD2. Germline-derived CDR1 and CDR2 are SEHNR and FQNEAQ (reference sequence). This CDR3 has 12 residues. Trimming cost V 11 bases and J 6 bases; bases outside gene matches: 10. The CDR3 loop reads CAGSGCKSEQYF. The CDR3 nucleotides are TGTGCCGGTAGCGGGTGTAAGTCCGAGCAGTACTTC.

This clonotype was seen once. This may be a read error, as it is one base from a much larger clone. The rearrangement uses TRBV4-2 and TRBJ1-5; D unclear. This CDR3 contains 14 residues. Per the germline V gene, CDR1 is LGHNA and CDR2 is YNFKEQ. CDR3 sequence (DNA): TGTGCCAGCAGCCAAGACACGGGGAGTCAGCCCCCGCATTTT. It translates to CASSQDTGSQPPHF.

This clonotype turned up a few times. The rearrangement uses TRBV13 and TRBJ2-1, with D perhaps TRBD1 (6 bases). Per germline, CDR1 PRHDT and CDR2 FYEKMQ (reference sequence). V lost 6 bases and J 6 bases, leaving 15 bases between the germline ends. CDR3 length: 14 residues. The chain's CDR3 is CASSGGLGPNEQFF. The CDR3 region has the DNA TGTGCCAGCAGTGGGGGCTTGGGACCCAATGAGCAGTTCTTC.

This clonotype was picked up a small number of times. V and J are TRBV11-2 and TRBJ2-7, with 13 bases identical to TRBD2. Germline assignment: CDR1 SGHAT and CDR2 FQNNGV. The ends lost 5 bases at V and 4 bases at J; junction bases unmatched: 5. The CDR3 totals 15 residues. The CDR3 DNA follows: TGTGCCAGCAGCATGACTAGCGGGGGGTGGTACGAGCAGTACTTC. Amino acid sequence: CASSMTSGGWYEQYF.

This clonotype was seen many times. The chain links TRBV24-1 to TRBJ2-2; D is undetermined. The CDR3 contains 14 residues. CDR1 and CDR2 from the germline V gene are KGHDR and SFDVKD. Trimming pared 4 bases from V and 5 bases from J, leaving 10 bases between. The CDR3 nucleotides are TGTGCCACCAGTGACACAACATGGACCGGGGAGCTGTTTTTT. It codes for CATSDTTWTGELFF.

A remark on this clonotype: A much more abundant neighbour one base away suggests this may be a read error. The CDR3 does not end in the conserved phenylalanine or tryptophan, so this is likely a read error. This chain connects TRBV28 to TRBJ2-7; D is unresolved. Germline CDR1 reads MDHEN; CDR2 reads SYDVKM. The CDR3 is 15 residues long. V was pared by 3 bases and J by 1 base, with 13 bases between. In DNA, the CDR3 is TGTGCCAGCAGTTTTCCAGGTCCGTTTTCCTACGAGCAGTACCTC. Translated, it gives CASSFPGPFSYEQYL.

This clonotype was observed a handful of times. The rearrangement uses TRBV29-1 and TRBJ2-1; D uncertain. Trimming took off 5 bases at V and 6 bases at J, with 14 bases between the two ends. The germline V gene encodes CDR1 SQVTM and CDR2 ANQGSEA. The CDR3 runs to 13 residues. CDR3 amino acids: CSVRVRSTNEQFF. CDR3 nucleotides: TGCAGCGTTCGGGTTAGATCTACCAATGAGCAGTTCTTC.

This clonotype has ten or more counts. This CDR3 reads CSALDGANTGELFF. The CDR3 region has the DNA TGCAGTGCTCTTGACGGGGCGAACACCGGGGAGCTGTTTTTT. The chain couples TRBV20-1 to TRBJ2-2, with D perhaps matching TRBD2 (5 bases). V was shortened by 5 bases and J by 0 bases, with 10 bases between the two germline ends. Germline CDR1 DFQATT, CDR2 SNEGSKA (reference sequence). The CDR3 runs to 14 residues.

This clonotype was detected a few times. This could be a read error, since a much larger clone is one nucleotide away. The chain has TRBV9 and TRBJ1-5; D perhaps matches TRBD1 (6 bases). This CDR3 is 15 amino acids long. Germline V CDR1 and CDR2: SGDLS, YYNGEE. CDR3: CAGSPQGRGNQPQHF. The CDR3 bases are TGTGCCGGCAGCCCACAGGGTCGTGGTAATCAGCCCCAGCATTTT. Based on the CDR3 plus reference TRBV9 and TRBJ1-5, the full variable domain is DSGVTQTPKHLITATGQRVTLRCSPRSGDLSVYWYQQSLDQGLQFLIQYYNGEERAKGNILERFSAQQFPDLHSELNLSSLELGDSALYFCAGSPQGRGNQPQHFGDGTRLSIL.

Ten or more counts support this clonotype. V and J are TRBV6-2 or TRBV6-3 and TRBJ1-5; D may be TRBD1 (5 bases). The CDR3 totals 17 residues. Germline V CDR1 and CDR2: MNHEY, SVGEGT. The germline V and J ends were trimmed by 0 bases and 7 bases, with 19 bases remaining between them. The CDR3 nucleotides are TGTGCCAGCAGTTACTCGATTTCTTCAGGGCTAGGGCAGCCCCAGCATTTT. This encodes CASSYSISSGLGQPQHF.

This clonotype was recorded many times. The chain is built from TRBV19 and TRBJ2-3; D is unclear. V was clipped by 6 bases and J by 6 bases, with 16 bases between them. The CDR3 spans 14 residues. CDR1 is LNHDA and CDR2 is SQIVND in the germline V gene (reference sequence). CDR3 DNA: TGTGCCAGTAGCCCTGGCGATAGCTGGGATACGCAGTATTTT. It yields the protein CASSPGDSWDTQYF.